Following are 12 T cell receptor beta chains from one sample sequenced in a study of molecular identifiers for immune sequencing clone quantification. A single record per CDR3 protein comes from TCRdb applying MiXCR to the PCR reads. The table shows around 43,000 distinct CDR3 sequences, with roughly a fifth occurring only once. The sequenced sample was naive CD8+ T cells from blood, with Jurkat cell RNA spiked in. Stated subset: FACS-sorted CD8+CD4-CCR7+CD45RA+ naive T cells. Receptors were obtained from a human donor in good health. Some libraries in this study had Jurkat cell RNA spiked in.

The gene calls are TRBV20-1 and TRBJ1-6, with D hard to call. V lost 0 bases and J 0 bases, leaving 12 bases between the germline ends. Germline assignment: CDR1 DFQATT and CDR2 SNEGSKA (reference sequence). The CDR3 loop spans 17 amino acids. CDR3 sequence reads: CSARDLSSGSYNSPLHF. In DNA form, the CDR3 reads TGCAGTGCTAGAGATCTTTCGAGTGGCTCCTATAATTCACCCCTCCACTTT.

In this sample, this clonotype turned up a few times. Just one base apart from a much larger clone, this may be a read error. This chain uses TRBV5-4 with TRBJ1-1; D might be TRBD1 (5 bases). Germline V gene lookup returns CDR1 SGHNT and CDR2 YYREEE (reference sequence). The CDR3 contains 13 residues. V gave up 4 bases and J gave up 6 bases, with 13 bases separating them. The chain's CDR3 is CASSLRGVAEAFF. As DNA, the CDR3 is TGTGCCAGCAGCCTACGAGGGGTCGCTGAAGCTTTCTTT.

This clonotype was counted many times. The V call is TRBV5-5, the J call TRBJ1-5; unclear D gene. Germline CDR1 reads SGHKS; CDR2 reads YYEKEE (reference sequence). The germline V and J ends were trimmed by 0 bases and 4 bases, with 2 bases remaining between them. The CDR3 is made up of 12 amino acids. CDR3 region: CASSLENQPQHF. In DNA form, the CDR3 reads TGTGCCAGCAGCTTGGAGAATCAGCCCCAGCATTTT.

As for this clonotype: This could be a read error, since a much larger clone is one nucleotide away. The chain carries TRBV12-3 or TRBV12-4 and TRBJ2-1; D uncertain. CDR3 length: 17 amino acids. CDR3: CASGFFPPDGAYNEQFF. In DNA form, the CDR3 reads TGTGCCAGCGGTTTTTTCCCGCCAGATGGGGCCTACAATGAGCAGTTCTTC.

This clonotype was counted ten times or more. The chain is built from TRBV24-1 and TRBJ2-3; D may be TRBD2 (6 bases). The CDR3 contains 18 residues. Per the germline V gene, CDR1 is KGHDR and CDR2 is SFDVKD. The V end lost 6 bases, the J end lost 5 bases, and 26 bases lay between the germline ends. CDR3 DNA sequence: TGTGCCACCAGTATAAGGACTATCCAAACGGGTTTGCAAGATACGCAGTATTTT. It codes for CATSIRTIQTGLQDTQYF.

Many counts were recorded for this clonotype. The rearrangement joins TRBV7-9 to TRBJ2-2; weak D call: TRBD1 (5 bases). With 5 bases removed from V and 1 base from J, the gap between germline ends came to 8 bases. Germline CDR1 and CDR2: SEHNR and FQNEAQ (reference sequence). The CDR3 runs 14 residues. CDR3 in amino acids: CASSPTVNTGELFF. The CDR3 DNA sequence: TGTGCCAGCAGCCCGACAGTGAACACCGGGGAGCTGTTTTTT.

The chain combines TRBV9 with TRBJ1-1; tentative D call: TRBD1 (6 bases). Germline-derived CDR1 and CDR2 are SGDLS and YYNGEE. Trimming shortened V by 0 bases and J by 5 bases, and 11 bases separated the two germline ends. The CDR3 loop spans 14 amino acids. The CDR3 here is CASSVVGGVTEAFF. CDR3 DNA sequence: TGTGCCAGCAGCGTAGTAGGGGGAGTTACTGAAGCTTTCTTT. Drawing the rest from reference TRBV9 and TRBJ1-1, the complete variable domain is DSGVTQTPKHLITATGQRVTLRCSPRSGDLSVYWYQQSLDQGLQFLIQYYNGEERAKGNILERFSAQQFPDLHSELNLSSLELGDSALYFCASSVVGGVTEAFFGQGTRLTVV.

The rearrangement uses TRBV3-1 and TRBJ2-6; no clear D. Trimming left V 1 base short and J 2 bases short, with 12 bases between. This CDR3 region has 17 residues. The V gene's germline CDR1 is LGHDT and CDR2 YNNKEL (reference sequence). The CDR3 loop reads CASSQVTTIAGANVLTF. The CDR3 nucleotides are TGTGCCAGCAGCCAAGTTACTACAATAGCTGGGGCCAACGTCCTGACTTTC.

This clonotype was observed many times. This sequence joins TRBV13 and TRBJ2-4; D ambiguous. CDR3 length: 12 residues. The germline V gene has CDR1 PRHDT and CDR2 FYEKMQ (reference sequence). Deletions cut 5 bases from V and 9 bases from J, with 11 bases between. The CDR3 sequence: CASSRSPPIQYF. The CDR3 nucleotides are TGTGCCAGCAGCCGCTCCCCTCCCATTCAGTACTTC.

This clonotype has ten or more counts. CDR3 loop: CASSLITGTNTEAFF. CDR3 sequence (DNA): TGTGCCAGCAGCTTAATAACAGGCACGAACACTGAAGCTTTCTTT. V is TRBV7-8 and J is TRBJ1-1; perhaps TRBD1 as D (5 bases). Germline V CDR1 and CDR2: SGHVS, FQNEAQ. Trimming removed 2 bases at V and 1 base at J, with 11 bases between. The CDR3 has 15 residues.

A remark on this clonotype: Mismatch with germline at one junction end may stem from a read error. The chain carries TRBV12-3 or TRBV12-4 and TRBJ2-5; no definite D call. The CDR3 totals 15 residues. DNA for the CDR3: TGTGCCAGCGGTTTGAAGGTGACTCCCAAAGAGACCCAGTACTTC. Its translation: CASGLKVTPKETQYF.

This clonotype showed up many times. The chain is built from TRBV10-3 and TRBJ2-3, with 11 nucleotides matching TRBD2. The CDR3 sequence is 16 residues long. Trimming removed 2 bases from V and 2 bases from J; junction bases left unmatched: 3. Per the germline V gene, CDR1 is ENHRY and CDR2 is SYGVKD. CDR3 sequence (DNA): TGTGCCATCAGTGAGACTAGCGGGGGATACACAGATACGCAGTATTTT. Encoded protein: CAISETSGGYTDTQYF.